These 29 T cell receptor beta chains originate from one sample sequenced in a study of blood T cell repertoires in COVID-19. Clones were read by immunoSEQ multiplex PCR, and TCRdb kept only the in-frame ones, dropping some. In the table there are approximately 120,000 clones, over 80% of which are singletons. The sequenced material came from peripheral blood. All receptors derive from a woman aged 60-75 years with acute or convalescent COVID-19.

The chain employs TRBV2 and TRBJ1-5; the D gene is possibly TRBD1 (5 bases). V was trimmed by 4 bases and J by 5 bases, leaving 12 bases between them. The CDR3 is made up of 14 amino acids. In germline, CDR1 is SNHLY, CDR2 FYNNEI. CDR3 nucleotide sequence: TGTGCCAGCAGTGGCCAGGGCACCTATCAGCCCCAGCATTTT. As protein: CASSGQGTYQPQHF.

V and J are TRBV4-3 and TRBJ2-1; the D is unclear. Germline CDR1 is LGHNA and CDR2 is YSLEER. V lost 0 bases and J 8 bases, leaving 14 bases between the germline ends. This CDR3 has 15 residues. The CDR3 DNA is TGCGCCAGCAGCCAAGAGTTAGCCAGCAACGATGAGCAGTTCTTC. Residues: CASSQELASNDEQFF.

The chain links TRBV30 to TRBJ1-4; the D is unclear. The CDR3 is 15 residues long. Germline V CDR1 and CDR2: GTSNPN, SVGIG (reference sequence). Trimming removed 4 bases from V and 0 bases from J, with 12 bases in between. CDR3 protein: CAWTLPGATNEKLFF. CDR3 sequence (DNA): TGTGCCTGGACTTTGCCGGGTGCAACTAATGAAAAACTGTTTTTT.

The chain carries TRBV6-2 or TRBV6-3 and TRBJ2-1, with TRBD2 matching 9 bases. Trimming removed 1 base from V and 9 bases from J; junction bases left unmatched: 7. There are 15 residues in the CDR3. The V gene's germline CDR1 is MNHEY and CDR2 SVGEGT. CDR3 bases: TGTGCCAGCAGTTACTTGGCTAGCGGGGTGGGTGAGCAGTTCTTC. This encodes CASSYLASGVGEQFF.

The chain uses TRBV7-2 and TRBJ2-7; maybe TRBD1 (5 bases). Germline-derived CDR1 and CDR2 are SGHTA and FQGNSA. The CDR3 covers 15 residues. Between the trimmed V and J ends, which lost 5 bases and 4 bases, there was a span of 18 bases. The CDR3 reads CASSQGQLPFYEQYF. CDR3 in DNA: TGTGCCAGCAGCCAGGGCCAACTTCCCTTTTACGAGCAGTACTTC.

This CDR3 is CASSLRPPPQVPINYGYTF. In nucleotides, the CDR3 is TGTGCCAGCAGTTTAAGACCCCCCCCGCAGGTCCCTATTAATTATGGCTACACCTTC. The rearrangement links TRBV27 to TRBJ1-2; no firm D call. V lost 2 bases, J lost 5 bases, and 27 bases lay in between. This CDR3 spans 19 amino acids. The germline gives CDR1 MNHEY, CDR2 SMNVEV (reference sequence).

Of note for this clone: Different DNA sequences within this sample yield the same CDR3. J is TRBJ2-1 and V is TRBV5-1; 7 nucleotides agree with TRBD1. This CDR3 has 15 amino acids. The germline CDR1 and CDR2 sequences are SGHRS and YFSETQ. The V and J ends lost 0 bases and 0 bases, in that order; junction bases with no gene match: 0. The CDR3: CASSLGQGSYNEQFF. The CDR3 bases are TGCGCCAGCAGCTTGGGACAGGGCTCCTACAATGAGCAGTTCTTC.

To note about this clone: Different DNA sequences within this sample yield the same CDR3. The CDR3, as DNA: TGTGCCAGTAGGGACAGGGGAAGGACTGAAGCTTTCTTT. This translates into CASRDRGRTEAFF. This chain links TRBV19 with TRBJ1-1, with TRBD1 matching over 9 bases. CDR1 and CDR2 (germline): LNHDA, SQIVND (reference sequence). V shed 6 bases, J shed 5 bases, and the junction held 4 bases outside the gene matches. The CDR3 has 13 amino acids.

The V call is TRBV11-1, the J call TRBJ2-1; D unresolved. Germline V gives CDR1 SGHAT, CDR2 FQDESV (reference sequence). This CDR3 comprises 15 residues. V was pared by 3 bases and J by 0 bases, with 9 bases between. This CDR3 is CASSLTESSYNEQFF. In nucleotides, the CDR3 is TGTGCCAGCAGCTTGACTGAAAGCTCCTACAATGAGCAGTTCTTC.

The chain employs TRBV5-1 and TRBJ2-7; 9 bases are shared with TRBD2. V shed 4 bases and J 2 bases; nucleotides not matched to a gene: 10. This CDR3 has 16 amino acids. CDR1 is SGHRS, CDR2 YFSETQ, per germline. The CDR3 DNA reads as TGCGCCAGCAGCACCGGTCCACTAGCGGGTGCCTACGAGCAGTACTTC. Its translation: CASSTGPLAGAYEQYF.

This clone was detected only a few times. This chain links TRBV30 with TRBJ1-5; TRBD1 is a possible D gene (6 bases). CDR1 and CDR2 from the germline V gene are GTSNPN and SVGIG (reference sequence). V was trimmed by 4 bases and J by 1 base, leaving 17 bases between them. CDR3 length: 16 residues. CDR3 amino acids: CAWNRGIAASNQPQHF. The CDR3 DNA sequence: TGTGCCTGGAATAGGGGGATTGCGGCCAGCAATCAGCCCCAGCATTTT.

CDR3 DNA: TGTGCCAGCAGTTTCGTCAGGGTTGGAGAAAAACTGTTTTTT. Translation: CASSFVRVGEKLFF. The chain has TRBV28 and TRBJ1-4, with D possibly being TRBD1 (5 bases). Trimming shortened V by 3 bases and J by 8 bases, and 13 bases separated the two germline ends. There are 14 residues in the CDR3. The germline CDR1 and CDR2 sequences are MDHEN and SYDVKM.

This clone has a handful of counts. The chain combines TRBV5-1 with TRBJ1-2; 9 nucleotides agree with TRBD1. V dropped 5 bases and J dropped 7; count of bases not matched to a gene: 6. The CDR3 has 13 amino acids. CDR1 is SGHRS, CDR2 YFSETQ, per germline. Here the CDR3 DNA reads TGCGCCAGCAGGGAAACAGGGGGCCTTGGCTACACCTTC. Amino acids: CASRETGGLGYTF.

The chain combines TRBV30 with TRBJ2-7, with 7 bases identical to TRBD2. The V gene's germline CDR1 is GTSNPN and CDR2 SVGIG (reference sequence). This CDR3 has 14 amino acids. Unmatched junction bases numbered 8, after V lost 3 bases and J lost 3 bases. CDR3 amino acids: CAWRGGTGSYEQYF. CDR3 DNA: TGTGCCTGGAGGGGGGGGACGGGTAGCTACGAGCAGTACTTC.

This clone was counted a single time. The chain uses TRBV28 and TRBJ1-5; 8 nucleotides line up with TRBD1. V lost 3 bases to trimming and J lost 6 bases; unmatched junction nucleotides: 1. CDR1 MDHEN and CDR2 SYDVKM come from the germline V gene. The CDR3 covers 13 residues. In DNA, the CDR3 is TGTGCCAGCAGTTTTGACAGGGGTCAGCCCCAGCATTTT. This translates into CASSFDRGQPQHF.

For this clone: Other nucleotide sequences from this sample produce the same CDR3. The rearrangement joins TRBV7-3 to TRBJ2-2; no clear D gene. The CDR3 sequence is 14 residues long. Germline V lookup: CDR1 SGHTA, CDR2 FQGTGA. V was cut by 1 base and J by 1 base, with 4 bases left in between. CDR3 residues: CASSLSGNTGELFF. DNA of the CDR3: TGTGCCAGCAGCTTAAGCGGGAACACCGGGGAGCTGTTTTTT.

This rearrangement joins TRBV29-1 to TRBJ2-7; the D gene is possibly TRBD1 (6 bases). Germline V CDR1 and CDR2: SQVTM, ANQGSEA. The CDR3 covers 13 residues. Trimming removed 2 bases from V and 5 bases from J, with 13 bases in between. The CDR3 reads CSVEKDSTHEQYF. DNA of the CDR3: TGCAGCGTTGAAAAGGACAGTACCCACGAGCAGTACTTC.

This chain joins TRBV29-1 and TRBJ1-1; D is unresolved. The V and J ends lost 7 bases and 1 base respectively, with 4 bases between them. The CDR3 covers 10 residues. Germline V lookup: CDR1 SQVTM, CDR2 ANQGSEA. The DNA of the CDR3 is TGCAGCGGAGAGAACACTGAAGCTTTCTTT. Amino acid sequence: CSGENTEAFF.

The chain has TRBV5-6 and TRBJ2-7; D might be TRBD2 (5 bases). V was pared by 1 base and J by 1 base, with 9 bases between. The V gene's germline CDR1 is SGHDT and CDR2 YYEEEE. This CDR3 spans 14 amino acids. CDR3 in amino acids: CASSLQRPSYEQYF. The CDR3 DNA sequence: TGTGCCAGCAGCTTGCAGCGGCCTTCCTACGAGCAGTACTTC.

This clone has just one count. V gene TRBV24-1 combines with J gene TRBJ1-2, with a weak D call TRBD1 (5 bases). Germline lookup yields CDR1 KGHDR and CDR2 SFDVKD. V was shortened by 4 bases and J by 4 bases, with 15 bases between the two germline ends. This CDR3 has 15 residues. CDR3 sequence reads: CATSDFRESSYGYTF. CDR3 nucleotides: TGTGCCACCAGTGACTTCAGGGAATCCTCCTATGGCTACACCTTC.

The rearrangement links TRBV7-2 to TRBJ1-1; D gene uncertain. Germline V gives CDR1 SGHTA, CDR2 FQGNSA. The CDR3 is 13 residues long. Between the trimmed V and J ends, which lost 1 base and 4 bases, there was a span of 7 bases. The CDR3 here is CASSLVAGTEAFF. DNA of the CDR3: TGTGCCAGCAGCTTAGTAGCGGGCACTGAAGCTTTCTTT.

The chain carries TRBV12-5 and TRBJ2-7; D not certain. Between the trimmed V and J ends, which lost 7 bases and 7 bases, there was a span of 14 bases. This CDR3 region has 12 residues. The germline V gene encodes CDR1 LGHNT and CDR2 FRNRAP. The CDR3, as DNA: TGTGCTAGTGCCCGAGACTTCTTGGAGCAGTACTTC. It specifies CASARDFLEQYF.

The V and J genes are TRBV30 and TRBJ2-2, with 9 bases identical to TRBD1. The CDR3 runs to 18 residues. The J segment lost 9 bases and the V segment lost 1 base, leaving 18 bases of the junction unmatched. CDR1 is GTSNPN, CDR2 SVGIG, per germline (reference sequence). The CDR3: CAWSGLIGTGQDTRELFF. CDR3 DNA sequence: TGTGCCTGGAGTGGGCTTATTGGGACAGGGCAGGATACCCGGGAGCTGTTTTTT.

The chain joins TRBV3-1 (or the pseudogene TRBV3-2) to TRBJ1-1; D remains unclear. The V gene lost 1 base and the J gene lost 0 bases, with 9 bases spanning the gap. CDR1 and CDR2 (germline): LGHDT, YNNKEL (reference sequence). This CDR3 has 15 amino acids. CDR3 DNA sequence: TGTGCCAGCAGCCAAGTTCCCGACATGAACACTGAAGCTTTCTTT. This codes for CASSQVPDMNTEAFF.

The chain links TRBV5-8 to TRBJ2-2, with D possibly being TRBD2 (5 bases). Germline-derived CDR1 and CDR2 are SGHTS and YDEGEE. This CDR3 has 14 amino acids. The germline V and J ends were trimmed by 6 bases and 7 bases, with 16 bases remaining between them. CDR3 amino acids: CASNRGNSDGELFF. The CDR3 bases are TGTGCCAGCAATCGGGGAAATTCTGACGGGGAGCTGTTTTTT.

The chain recombines TRBV5-1 with TRBJ1-1; D gene ambiguous. The CDR3 spans 14 residues. With 4 bases removed from V and 0 bases from J, the gap between germline ends came to 10 bases. Germline CDR1 is SGHRS and CDR2 is YFSETQ. In DNA form, the CDR3 reads TGCGCCAGCAGCCCCCCTTCTATGAACACTGAAGCTTTCTTT. As protein: CASSPPSMNTEAFF.

With regard to this clone: Sequence at one end of the junction differs from germline and may be a read error. V is TRBV5-8 and J is TRBJ2-7, with 8 bases that match TRBD2. CDR3 length: 12 amino acids. Germline V gene sequence: CDR1 SGHTS, CDR2 YDEGEE. The CDR3 DNA follows: TGTGCCAGCAGCTTGGCCACGCAGACTAGCGACTTC. This gives the protein CASSLATQTSDF.

This clone has more than one count but fewer than ten. The chain combines TRBV11-2 with TRBJ2-7; tentatively, D is TRBD2 (6 bases). V lost 3 bases and J lost 2, with 11 bases in between. The CDR3 covers 14 residues. Germline CDR1 SGHAT, CDR2 FQNNGV. DNA for the CDR3: TGTGCCAGCAGCTTTCTCCGCGGGGCCTACGAGCAGTACTTC. This translates into CASSFLRGAYEQYF.

This clone was seen a handful of times. The CDR3 loop reads CASSVDPYSDTQYF. DNA for the CDR3: TGTGCCAGCAGCGTAGACCCCTATTCAGATACGCAGTATTTT. V usage is TRBV9 and J usage is TRBJ2-3; D remains unclear. V gave up 0 bases and J gave up 4 bases, with 9 bases separating them. This CDR3 is 14 amino acids long. The germline V gene encodes CDR1 SGDLS and CDR2 YYNGEE.